This TCR beta chain stems from a study of cytomegalovirus exposure and HLA in healthy donors. In the study overall: Out of approximately 400 genotyped donors, roughly 78% belonged to the Caucasian-associated ancestry cluster.

A note on this clone: Its antigen is not identified.

PCR amplification relied on 60 Vbeta primers (plus 13 Jbeta primers). Profiling relied on immunoSEQ multiplex PCR, and the TCRdb table lists in-frame clones only, not all of them. Of roughly 200,000 clones detected, 79% appear once; the ten largest clones hold roughly 4.5%. The CDR3 extends over 13 amino acids. Looked up from germline, CDR1 is MNHEY and CDR2 is SVGAGI. V lost 8 bases, J lost 3 bases, and 4 bases stayed unmatched. Findings and limits, study-wide: Relative to equally common others, HLA-associated TCR beta chains showed greater clonal expansion in a later analysis. In a later analysis, V- and J-gene trimming of beta chains associated with a DCLRE1C missense variant, replicated independently. Productive status was seen about 87% or about 30% of the time for most TCR beta V segments in an earlier analysis.

What was sequenced was PBMCs. This receptor was identified in a woman in her 30s in good health and CMV-seropositive. The V gene is TRBV6-5, the J gene TRBJ1-3, with 7 nucleotides matching TRBD1. DNA for the CDR3: TGTGCCAGCGCAGGGGGTTATGGAAACACCATATATTTT. This codes for CASAGGYGNTIYF.